This T cell receptor (beta chain) is from a study of T cells in Graves' hyperthyroidism and ophthalmopathy. The CDR3 has 13 amino acids. The germline CDR1 and CDR2 sequences are GTSNPN and SVGIG (reference sequence). V was pared by 2 bases and J by 6 bases, with 11 bases between. Ten or more counts support this clonotype. Regions amplified from RNA transcripts were the TCR beta CDR3 regions. TCR CDR3 underwent first-round RT-PCR with the HTBI primer set. TCRdb re-called the multiplex PCR reads with MiXCR, one entry per CDR3 protein. This sample has approximately 600,000 distinct CDR3 sequences; less than 25% occur once, and the top ten carry around a third.

The sequence was collected from a man between 25 and 39 years old with Graves' ophthalmopathy. Sequencing input: blood. The chain joins TRBV30 to TRBJ1-5; D is unresolved. The CDR3 sequence: CAWSTAGSQPQHF. CDR3 DNA sequence: TGTGCCTGGAGTACCGCGGGAAGTCAGCCCCAGCATTTT.